The 6 T cell receptor beta chains listed next were all sequenced from one sample in a study of blood T cell repertoires in COVID-19. The assay was immunoSEQ multiplex PCR, and TCRdb's table has in-frame clones only and misses some. The sample holds over 80,000 clones, about 90% seen once. The sequenced sample was peripheral blood. These receptors came from a human donor in a cohort sampled during active COVID-19.

V usage is TRBV27 and J usage is TRBJ2-7; 12 nucleotides match TRBD2. V shed 5 bases and J 5 bases; nucleotides not matched to a gene: 4. CDR1 is MNHEY, CDR2 SMNVEV, per germline (reference sequence). The CDR3 extends over 14 amino acids. CDR3 coding DNA: TGTGCCAGCAGTCCGAGGACTAGCGGGAACGAGCAGTACTTC. This sequence encodes CASSPRTSGNEQYF.

The chain is built from TRBV28 and TRBJ2-1, with D perhaps matching TRBD2 (6 bases). CDR1 and CDR2 from the germline V gene are MDHEN and SYDVKM. CDR3 length: 14 amino acids. Trimming pared 3 bases from V and 4 bases from J, leaving 10 bases between. CDR3 nucleotides: TGTGCCAGCAGTTTCCGGGACTTATACAATGAGCAGTTCTTC. Translating it yields CASSFRDLYNEQFF.

The chain couples TRBV5-4 to TRBJ2-5; 9 bases are shared with TRBD1. Germline V lookup: CDR1 SGHNT, CDR2 YYREEE (reference sequence). The trim removed 4 bases at V and 5 bases at J, leaving 6 bases unmatched. The CDR3 runs 14 residues. CDR3 nucleotides: TGTGCCAGCAGCAAGGGACAGGGCGTTGAGACCCAGTACTTC. Translating it yields CASSKGQGVETQYF.

This clone was detected once. The chain employs TRBV10-3 and TRBJ1-2, with TRBD1 matching over 10 bases. CDR1 and CDR2 (germline): ENHRY, SYGVKD. This CDR3 comprises 15 residues. J was trimmed by 0 bases and V by 6 bases; bases with no gene match: 4. CDR3 sequence: CAISLGQGTNYGYTF. CDR3 nucleotide sequence: TGTGCCATCAGCTTGGGACAGGGGACTAACTATGGCTACACCTTC.

This clone has only a few counts. The V gene is TRBV5-5, the J gene TRBJ1-4, with D maybe TRBD1 (6 bases). Trimming took off 1 base at V and 7 bases at J, with 20 bases between the two ends. CDR3 size: 17 residues. Looked up from germline, CDR1 is SGHKS and CDR2 is YYEKEE (reference sequence). The CDR3 loop reads CASSLTGPGGLVEKLFF. The CDR3, as DNA: TGTGCCAGCAGCTTGACAGGACCGGGGGGCCTGGTTGAAAAACTGTTTTTT.

The rearrangement uses TRBV10-3 and TRBJ1-3; D perhaps matches TRBD1 (6 bases). The CDR3 has 13 residues. In germline, CDR1 is ENHRY, CDR2 SYGVKD. V lost 4 bases and J 6 bases, leaving 10 bases between the germline ends. In nucleotides, the CDR3 is TGTGCCATCAGTGCAGCAGGGGCAAACACCATATATTTT. Translation: CAISAAGANTIYF.